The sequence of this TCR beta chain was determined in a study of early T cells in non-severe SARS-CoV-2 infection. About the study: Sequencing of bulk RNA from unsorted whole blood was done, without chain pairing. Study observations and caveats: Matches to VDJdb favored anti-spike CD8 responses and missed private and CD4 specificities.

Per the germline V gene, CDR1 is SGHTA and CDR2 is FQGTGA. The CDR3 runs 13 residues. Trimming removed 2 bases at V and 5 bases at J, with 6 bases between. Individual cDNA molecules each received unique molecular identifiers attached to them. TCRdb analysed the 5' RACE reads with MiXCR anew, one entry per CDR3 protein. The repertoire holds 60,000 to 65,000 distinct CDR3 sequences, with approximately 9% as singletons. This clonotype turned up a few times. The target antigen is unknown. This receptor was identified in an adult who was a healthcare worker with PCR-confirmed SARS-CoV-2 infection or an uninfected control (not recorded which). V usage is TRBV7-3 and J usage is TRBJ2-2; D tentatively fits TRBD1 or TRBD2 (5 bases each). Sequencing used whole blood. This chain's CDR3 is CASSLEGTGELFF. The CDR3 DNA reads TGTGCCAGCAGCTTAGAGGGGACCGGGGAGCTGTTTTTT. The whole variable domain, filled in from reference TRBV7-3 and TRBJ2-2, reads GAGVSQTPSNKVTEKGKYVELRCDPISGHTALYWYRQSLGQGPEFLIYFQGTGAADDSGLPNDRFFAVRPEGSVSTLKIQRTERGDSAVYLCASSLEGTGELFFGEGSRLTVL.